This T cell receptor beta chain is drawn from a study of blood T cell repertoires in COVID-19. For the study at large: From the United States, Italy and Spain came samples of acute and convalescent COVID-19.

Per the original methods: Amplification with reference gene primers provided the estimates of nucleated cell counts. Produced via immunoSEQ multiplex PCR; TCRdb's table is partial and in-frame only. The DNA was the basis for D and trimming; V, J and clone size are from that table. The sample holds around 71,000 clones, about nine tenths seen once. This CDR3 has 18 residues. Germline CDR1 is SGDLS and CDR2 is YYNGEE. With V trimmed by 4 bases and J by 4 bases, 13 bases remained unmatched. The sequencing input was peripheral blood. This TCR came from a woman aged 55-70 years with acute or convalescent COVID-19. The rearrangement links TRBV9 to TRBJ2-7; 14 positions agree with TRBD2. DNA of the CDR3: TGTGCCAGCAGCACCGGGACTAGCGGGAGATTTAACCAATACGAGCAGTACTTC. Encoded protein: CASSTGTSGRFNQYEQYF.